The rows below give T cell receptor beta chains drawn from one sample of a study of blood T cell repertoires in COVID-19. The table came from immunoSEQ multiplex PCR; TCRdb's copy has only in-frame clones and leaves some out. Of some 150,000 clones in the sample, around four fifths were seen once. Sequenced material: peripheral blood. The receptors were sampled from a human donor in a cohort sampled during active COVID-19. Each CDR3 is given with its conserved first and last residue. The order of the fields is J gene, D gene, V gene, CDR3 protein. The D gene is left open where the match is weak.

>TRBJ1-6|TRBD1|TRBV2
CASSESTGGAMVSPLHF
>TRBJ2-3|TRBD2|TRBV2
CASRASGTSTDTQYF
>TRBJ2-7|TRBD1|TRBV7-6
CASSLATGVAYEQYF
>TRBJ1-2|TRBD1|TRBV5-6
CASSLSDRNPYGYTF
>TRBJ2-3|TRBD2|TRBV19
CASSILAGGGLGTDTQYF
>TRBJ1-3|-|TRBV9
CASSVDGGRNTIYF
>TRBJ2-3|TRBD1|TRBV5-1
CASSLAAGGKDTQYF
>TRBJ2-7|-|TRBV12-3/TRBV12-4
CASEGQNYEQYF
>TRBJ1-1|-|TRBV18
CASSPGGGHTEAFF
>TRBJ1-2|-|TRBV7-9
CASSVAVGGSGYTF
>TRBJ1-4|TRBD1|TRBV18
CASSAPGTGAGGDVEKLFF
>TRBJ1-1|-|TRBV28
CASSPHGRGTPNTEAFF
>TRBJ1-1|TRBD1|TRBV6-2/TRBV6-3
CASSYRTGVDTEAFF
>TRBJ2-5|TRBD1|TRBV19
CASSMGQGKETQYF
>TRBJ2-1|TRBD2|TRBV7-3
CASSLNSGGSSYNEQFF
>TRBJ1-5|-|TRBV19
CASSTQDYSNQPQHF
>TRBJ2-7|TRBD1|TRBV7-9
CASSLGTGIDEQYF
>TRBJ1-1|-|TRBV5-5
CASSYRPGGTEAFF
>TRBJ1-1|TRBD1|TRBV3-1/TRBV3-2
CASSLPNRGRAEAFF
>TRBJ2-1|TRBD2|TRBV4-2
CASSQARTRGYNEQFF
>TRBJ1-1|TRBD1|TRBV19
CASSQGQAGGTEAFF
>TRBJ2-3|-|TRBV5-1
CASSFGGRGNTDTQYF
>TRBJ2-5|TRBD2|TRBV5-4
CASSLGRTSGSLYQETQYF
>TRBJ1-5|-|TRBV25-1
CASSDGQGQAQHF
>TRBJ2-3|-|TRBV15
CATSRASDGDTQYF
>TRBJ1-5|TRBD1|TRBV19
CATSGQARAQPQHF
>TRBJ1-2|-|TRBV11-2
CASSLGGYGYTF
>TRBJ2-3|-|TRBV25-1
CASSESGGADTQYF
>TRBJ1-1|-|TRBV5-1
CASSLAQTGNTEAFF
>TRBJ1-4|TRBD1|TRBV3-1/TRBV3-2
CASSQDSGGSEKLFF
>TRBJ1-5|-|TRBV28
CASSPSGIKRGNQPQHF
>TRBJ2-7|-|TRBV7-5
CARSFLMPPSGGPSYEQYF
>TRBJ2-2|TRBD1|TRBV27
CASRMTGGSTGELFF
>TRBJ2-1|TRBD2|TRBV11-1
CASSSGLAGNEQFF
>TRBJ2-3|TRBD2|TRBV28
CASSPSGATDTQYF
>TRBJ1-1|-|TRBV2
CASTYQQDNTEAFF
>TRBJ2-2|TRBD1|TRBV28
CACGTGNTGELFF
>TRBJ2-1|TRBD2|TRBV7-3
CASSLSMLAGSAPRNNEQFF
>TRBJ1-3|-|TRBV4-1
CASSPPYSSGNTIYF
>TRBJ2-7|TRBD1|TRBV7-2
CASSRDRAGAYEQYF